The sequence of this T cell receptor beta chain was determined in a study of early T cells in non-severe SARS-CoV-2 infection. As part of library construction, unique molecular identifiers were attached to individual cDNA molecules. TCRdb re-called the 5' RACE reads through MiXCR, storing one row per CDR3 protein. The sample holds about 77,000 distinct CDR3 sequences, roughly a sixth seen once. There are a few counts of this clonotype. V gave up 3 bases and J gave up 9 bases, with 13 bases separating them. The CDR3 contains 13 residues. Germline V gene lookup returns CDR1 ENHRY and CDR2 SYGVKD. The chain joins TRBV10-3 to TRBJ2-3, with D unresolved. The sequenced material came from whole blood. This clonotype was obtained from an adult who was a healthcare worker with PCR-confirmed SARS-CoV-2 infection or an uninfected control (not recorded which). CDR3 protein: CAISEKESNTQYF. CDR3 nucleotide sequence: TGTGCCATCAGTGAAAAAGAGTCCAACACGCAGTATTTT.